These T cell receptor beta chains were read from a single sample in a study of vaccination and CD4 T cells after COVID-19. TCRdb called the PCR reads again in MiXCR, with one record for every CDR3 protein. The sample includes over 9,500 distinct CDR3 sequences, approximately 40% seen only once; the top ten take 29%. Their specific antigens are unknown. The source material was CD4+ T cells from blood, cultured in vitro. The source is a human donor who had recovered from COVID-19. Each CDR3 is given with its conserved first and last residue. The D gene is left open where the match is weak. Some rows have no size entry. The others give once, few or many, or a class for an expanded clone.

size	V	D	J	DNA	CDR3
-	TRBV24-1	-	TRBJ2-1	TGTGCCACCAGTAAAACAGGACAAAGCTCCTACAATGAGCAGTTCTTC	CATSKTGQSSYNEQFF
few	TRBV20-1	-	TRBJ1-2	TGCAGTGCTAGTCCGGGGATACCTGCCTATGGCTACACCTTC	CSASPGIPAYGYTF
-	TRBV6-1	-	TRBJ2-7	TGTGCCAGCAGTGGGGGAAACTCCTACGAGCAGTACTTC	CASSGGNSYEQYF
-	TRBV9	-	TRBJ1-1	TGTGCCAGCAGCCCCCGGGGAGGCAGGGGGAACACTGAAGCTTTCTTT	CASSPRGGRGNTEAFF
-	TRBV6-2/TRBV6-3	TRBD1	TRBJ2-1	TGTGCCAGCAGTTACGGCCAGGGGGCCCTCAGCTCCTACAATGAGCAGTTCTTC	CASSYGQGALSSYNEQFF
-	TRBV6-2/TRBV6-3	TRBD1	TRBJ1-1	TGTGCCAGCAAGGTGAATCTGGACAGGGGGCAGACGGGGAACACTGAAGCTTTCTTT	CASKVNLDRGQTGNTEAFF
-	TRBV7-2	-	TRBJ2-5	TGTGCCAGCAGTCTCCCCCGGGCTGTTGGGGAGACCCAGTACTTC	CASSLPRAVGETQYF
few	TRBV6-2/TRBV6-3	-	TRBJ1-1	TGTGCCAGCAGTTACCTCCCTCCACCGAACACTGAAGCTTTCTTT	CASSYLPPPNTEAFF
-	TRBV20-1	-	TRBJ1-1	TGCAGTGCCATGGGCGGGGGCAAGGGCACTGAAGCTTTCTTT	CSAMGGGKGTEAFF
-	TRBV9	TRBD2	TRBJ2-1	TGTGCCAGCAGCGTAGTTAGCGGGAGGATGTACAATGAGCAGTTCTTC	CASSVVSGRMYNEQFF
-	TRBV20-1	TRBD2	TRBJ2-1	TGCAGTGCTAGAGACTCCCAAGCGGGGGGTTACAATGAGCAGTTCTTC	CSARDSQAGGYNEQFF
-	TRBV20-1	TRBD2	TRBJ2-7	TGCAGTGCTAGGGACCGACTAGCGGGGATAAACGAGCAGTACTTC	CSARDRLAGINEQYF
few	TRBV27	-	TRBJ1-4	TGTGCCAGCAGTTTTATGGGTAATGAAAAACTGTTTTTT	CASSFMGNEKLFF
-	TRBV7-9	-	TRBJ2-5	TGTGCCAGCAGCCGGGCCTCGACCGAGACCCAGTACTTC	CASSRASTETQYF
-	TRBV11-2	TRBD2	TRBJ2-2	TGTGCCAGCAGCTTCGAAAGGGCGGGAGATTCCGGGGAGCTGTTTTTT	CASSFERAGDSGELFF
few	TRBV6-1	-	TRBJ1-6	TGTGCCAGCAGTGGGCAGGAGAGAGGCTCCTATAATTCACCCCTCCACTTT	CASSGQERGSYNSPLHF